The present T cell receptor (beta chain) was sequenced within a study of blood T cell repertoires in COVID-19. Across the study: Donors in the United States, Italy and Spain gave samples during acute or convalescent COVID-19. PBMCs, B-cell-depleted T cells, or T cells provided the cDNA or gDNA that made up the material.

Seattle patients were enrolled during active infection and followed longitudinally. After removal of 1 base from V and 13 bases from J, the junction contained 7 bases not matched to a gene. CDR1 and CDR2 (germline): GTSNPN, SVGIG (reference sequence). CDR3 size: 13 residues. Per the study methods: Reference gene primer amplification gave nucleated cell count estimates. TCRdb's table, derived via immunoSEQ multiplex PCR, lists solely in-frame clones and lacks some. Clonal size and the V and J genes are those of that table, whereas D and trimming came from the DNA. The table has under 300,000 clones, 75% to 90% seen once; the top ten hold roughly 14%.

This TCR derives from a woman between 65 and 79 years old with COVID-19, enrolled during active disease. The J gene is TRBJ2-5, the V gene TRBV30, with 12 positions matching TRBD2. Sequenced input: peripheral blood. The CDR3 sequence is CAWSGASGGASYF. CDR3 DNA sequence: TGTGCCTGGAGTGGAGCTAGCGGGGGGGCTTCGTACTTC.